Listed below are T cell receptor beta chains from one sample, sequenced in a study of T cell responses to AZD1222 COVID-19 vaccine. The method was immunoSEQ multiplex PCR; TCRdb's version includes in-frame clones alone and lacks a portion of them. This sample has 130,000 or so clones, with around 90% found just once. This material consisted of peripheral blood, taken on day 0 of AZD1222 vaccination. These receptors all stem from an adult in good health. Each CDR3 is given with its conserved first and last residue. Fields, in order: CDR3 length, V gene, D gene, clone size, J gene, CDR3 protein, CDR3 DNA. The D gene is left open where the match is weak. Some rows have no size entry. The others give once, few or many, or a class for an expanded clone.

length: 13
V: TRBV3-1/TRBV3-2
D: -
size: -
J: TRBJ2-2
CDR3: CASSQLGSGELFF
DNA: TGTGCCAGCAGCCAACTCGGGTCCGGGGAGCTGTTTTTT

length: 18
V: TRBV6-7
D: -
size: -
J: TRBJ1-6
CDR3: CASSPRFPGGRYNSPLHF
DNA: TGTGCCAGCAGTCCGAGATTCCCCGGGGGTCGCTATAATTCACCCCTCCACTTT

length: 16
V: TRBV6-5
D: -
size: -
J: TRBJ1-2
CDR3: CASSLPPLDRNYGYTF
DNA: TGTGCCAGCAGTTTACCCCCGTTAGACAGAAACTATGGCTACACCTTC

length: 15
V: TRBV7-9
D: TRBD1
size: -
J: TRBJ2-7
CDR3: CASSFEQGGHYEQYF
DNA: TGTGCCAGCAGCTTCGAACAGGGGGGCCACTACGAGCAGTACTTC

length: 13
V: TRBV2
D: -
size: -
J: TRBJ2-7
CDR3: CATETGGGSEQYF
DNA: TGTGCCACCGAGACAGGAGGGGGTTCCGAGCAGTACTTC

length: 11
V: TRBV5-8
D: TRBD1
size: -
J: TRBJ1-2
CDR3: CASSLRDSNTF
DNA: TGTGCCAGCAGCTTACGGGACAGCAACACCTTC

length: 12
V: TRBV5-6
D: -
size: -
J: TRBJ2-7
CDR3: CASRNRVPEQYF
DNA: TGTGCCAGCCGCAACAGGGTACCGGAGCAGTACTTC

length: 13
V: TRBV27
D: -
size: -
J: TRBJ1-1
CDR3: CASSTPSHTEAFF
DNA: TGTGCCAGCAGTACTCCCAGTCACACTGAAGCTTTCTTT

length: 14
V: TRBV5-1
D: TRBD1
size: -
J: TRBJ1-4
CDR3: CASSLDRGEEKLFF
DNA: TGCGCCAGCAGCCTGGACAGGGGAGAGGAAAAACTGTTTTTT

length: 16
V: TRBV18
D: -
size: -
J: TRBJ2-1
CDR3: CASSPLSSLDFNEQFF
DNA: TGTGCCAGCTCACCTTTGTCGTCCCTTGATTTCAATGAGCAGTTCTTC

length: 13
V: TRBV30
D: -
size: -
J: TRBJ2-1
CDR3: CAWVGKWVNEQFF
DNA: TGTGCCTGGGTCGGGAAATGGGTCAATGAGCAGTTCTTC

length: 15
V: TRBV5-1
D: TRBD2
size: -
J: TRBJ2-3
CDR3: CASSLGGGSTDTQYF
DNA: TGCGCCAGCAGCTTGGGCGGGGGGAGCACAGATACGCAGTATTTT

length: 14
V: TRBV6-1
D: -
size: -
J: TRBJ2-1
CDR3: CASSERDWGSEQFF
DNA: TGTGCCAGCAGTGAACGTGACTGGGGGAGTGAGCAGTTCTTC

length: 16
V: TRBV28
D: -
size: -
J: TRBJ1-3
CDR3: CASSGLGGRAGNTIYF
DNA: TGTGCCAGCAGTGGACTGGGTGGGCGAGCCGGAAACACCATATATTTT

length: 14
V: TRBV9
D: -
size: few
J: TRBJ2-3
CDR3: CASSVVGAADTQYF
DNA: TGTGCCAGCAGCGTAGTGGGGGCGGCAGATACGCAGTATTTT

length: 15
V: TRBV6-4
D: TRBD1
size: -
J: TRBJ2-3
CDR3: CASSENRGSADTQYF
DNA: TGTGCCAGCAGTGAAAACAGGGGGAGTGCAGATACGCAGTATTTT

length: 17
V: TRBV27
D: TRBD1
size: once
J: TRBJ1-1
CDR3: CASSFFRTGRGLTEAFF
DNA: TGTGCCAGCAGTTTCTTTCGGACAGGGCGGGGATTAACTGAAGCTTTCTTT

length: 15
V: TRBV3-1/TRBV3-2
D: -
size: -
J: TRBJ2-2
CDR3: CASSQLFRNTGELFF
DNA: TGTGCCAGCAGCCAATTGTTCCGGAACACCGGGGAGCTGTTTTTT

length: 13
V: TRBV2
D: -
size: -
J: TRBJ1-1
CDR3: CATQAGANTEAFF
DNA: TGTGCCACCCAGGCGGGGGCGAACACTGAAGCTTTCTTT

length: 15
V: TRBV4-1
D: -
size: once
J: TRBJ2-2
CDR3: CASSQDQLRVGELFF
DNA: TGCGCCAGCAGCCAAGATCAACTCCGTGTCGGGGAGCTGTTTTTT

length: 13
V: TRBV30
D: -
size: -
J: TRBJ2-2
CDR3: CAWSVRITGELFF
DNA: TGTGCCTGGAGCGTAAGAATTACCGGGGAGCTGTTTTTT

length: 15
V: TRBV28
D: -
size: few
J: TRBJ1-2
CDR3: CASSLRGQGPYGYTF
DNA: TGTGCCAGCAGTTTAAGGGGTCAGGGGCCCTATGGCTACACCTTC

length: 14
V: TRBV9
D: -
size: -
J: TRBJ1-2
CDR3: CASSVAEFNYGYTF
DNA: TGTGCCAGCAGCGTTGCAGAATTTAACTATGGCTACACCTTC

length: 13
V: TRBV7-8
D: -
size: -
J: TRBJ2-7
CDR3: CASSRVLDDEQYF
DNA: TGTGCCAGCAGCCGGGTACTAGACGACGAGCAGTACTTC

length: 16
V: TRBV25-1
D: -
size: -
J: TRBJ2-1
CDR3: CASSEGRQLGYNEQFF
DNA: TGTGCCAGCAGTGAGGGTAGGCAGTTGGGGTACAATGAGCAGTTCTTC

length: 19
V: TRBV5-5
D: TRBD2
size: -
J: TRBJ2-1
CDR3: CASSNRVRRLAGGPNEQFF
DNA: TGTGCCAGCAGTAACAGGGTAAGAAGACTAGCGGGGGGCCCCAATGAGCAGTTCTTC

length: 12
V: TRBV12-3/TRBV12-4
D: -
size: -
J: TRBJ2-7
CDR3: CASSLRPYEQYF
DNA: TGTGCCAGCAGTTTACGACCCTACGAGCAGTACTTC

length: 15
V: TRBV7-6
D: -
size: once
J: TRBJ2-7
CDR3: CASSLVQDSSYEQYF
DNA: TGTGCCAGCAGCTTAGTCCAAGACAGCTCCTACGAGCAGTACTTC

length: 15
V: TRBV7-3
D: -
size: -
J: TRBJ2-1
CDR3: CASSFSAGSYNEQFF
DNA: TGTGCCAGCAGCTTTTCGGCGGGCTCCTACAATGAGCAGTTCTTC

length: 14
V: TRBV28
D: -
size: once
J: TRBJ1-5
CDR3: CASSLFKFNQPQHF
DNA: TGTGCCAGCAGTTTATTCAAATTCAATCAGCCCCAGCATTTT

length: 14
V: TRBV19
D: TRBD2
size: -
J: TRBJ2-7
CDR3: CASSIELAAYEQYF
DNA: TGTGCCAGTAGTATCGAGCTAGCGGCCTACGAGCAGTACTTC

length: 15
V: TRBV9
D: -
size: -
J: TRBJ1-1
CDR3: CASSVTAATNTEAFF
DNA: TGTGCCAGCAGCGTAACGGCAGCTACGAACACTGAAGCTTTCTTT

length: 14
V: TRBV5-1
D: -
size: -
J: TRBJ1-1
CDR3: CASSLLSMNTEAFF
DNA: TGCGCCAGCAGCTTGTTAAGTATGAACACTGAAGCTTTCTTT

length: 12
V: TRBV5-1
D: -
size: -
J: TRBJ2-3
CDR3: CASSPERDTQYF
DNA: TGCGCCAGCAGCCCGGAGCGAGATACGCAGTATTTT

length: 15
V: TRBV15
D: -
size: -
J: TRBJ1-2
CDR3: CATSRPRVGPLSYTF
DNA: TGTGCCACCAGCAGGCCTAGGGTGGGACCACTGAGCTACACCTTC

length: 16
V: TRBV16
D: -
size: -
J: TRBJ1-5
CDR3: CASSPLGGWSNQPQHF
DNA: TGTGCCAGCAGCCCGCTAGGGGGATGGAGCAATCAGCCCCAGCATTTT

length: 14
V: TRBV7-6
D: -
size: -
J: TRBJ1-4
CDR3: CASSLAGDVEKLFF
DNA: TGTGCCAGCAGCTTAGCTGGGGACGTTGAAAAACTGTTTTTT

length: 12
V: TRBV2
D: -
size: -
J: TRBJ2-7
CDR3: CASSVRIPEQYF
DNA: TGTGCCAGCAGTGTTCGGATTCCCGAGCAGTACTTC

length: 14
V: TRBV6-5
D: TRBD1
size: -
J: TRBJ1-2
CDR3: CASSPSDRGGGYTF
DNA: TGTGCCAGCAGTCCTTCGGACAGGGGTGGTGGCTACACCTTC